One and the same sample provided the 27 T cell receptor beta chains below, sequenced in a study of blood T cell repertoires in COVID-19. Assay used: immunoSEQ multiplex PCR; TCRdb lists only in-frame clones, some missing. The table shows 95,000 to 110,000 clones, with about 90% occurring only once. Sequenced material: peripheral blood. These receptors were collected from a man aged 45-60 years with acute or convalescent COVID-19.

The chain combines TRBV21-1 with TRBJ2-5; the table's D call of TRBD2 was not tested on the DNA. TRBV21-1 is a listed pseudogene. The CDR3 consists of 16 residues. CDR3 in amino acids: CASSKGASGVTETQYF. DNA for the CDR3: TGTGCCAGCAGCAAAGGGGCTAGCGGGGTAACTGAGACCCAGTACTTC.

This clone was detected once. The V call is TRBV7-9, the J call TRBJ2-1; TRBD2 might be the D (5 bases). Trimming took off 5 bases at V and 7 bases at J, with 6 bases between the two ends. Germline-derived CDR1 and CDR2 are SEHNR and FQNEAQ (reference sequence). The CDR3 sequence is 11 residues long. In nucleotides, the CDR3 is TGTGCCAGCAGCACTAGGAATGAGCAGTTCTTC. The encoded protein is CASSTRNEQFF.

The rearrangement links TRBV29-1 to TRBJ2-1; TRBD2 agrees at 8 bases. CDR1 is SQVTM and CDR2 is ANQGSEA in the germline V gene. V shed 6 bases and J 7 bases; nucleotides not matched to a gene: 8. The CDR3 runs 13 residues. DNA of the CDR3: TGCAGCGTCCTTCCCGGGAGGGGGAATGAGCAGTTCTTC. It encodes CSVLPGRGNEQFF.

The chain recombines TRBV5-1 with TRBJ2-7; 11 bases are a match to TRBD2. The germline V gene has CDR1 SGHRS and CDR2 YFSETQ. The CDR3 extends over 15 amino acids. Losses at the gene ends were 1 base for V and 3 bases for J; bases not matched to a gene: 3. The CDR3 loop is CASSLTSGGYYEQYF. The CDR3 coding sequence is TGCGCCAGCAGCTTGACTAGCGGGGGATACTACGAGCAGTACTTC.

With regard to this clone: Other nucleotide sequences in the sample specify the same CDR3. This chain uses TRBV6-5 with TRBJ1-3; D is unclear. V lost 7 bases, J lost 3 bases, and 7 bases lay in between. The CDR3 is 12 amino acids. CDR1 is MNHEY, CDR2 SVGAGI, per germline. DNA of the CDR3: TGTGCCAGCATCTCCAGTGGAAACACCATATATTTT. Residues: CASISSGNTIYF.

This clone appeared once. This chain connects TRBV28 to TRBJ1-1; 8 bases match TRBD1. V gave up 4 bases and J gave up 11 bases; unmatched junction bases: 9. The CDR3 sequence is 13 residues long. CDR1 and CDR2 (germline): MDHEN, SYDVKM. The DNA for the CDR3 is TGTGCCAGCAGTTCCCCCGACAGGGGTCTGGCTTTCTTT. This encodes CASSSPDRGLAFF.

The chain couples TRBV13 to TRBJ2-7, with 8 bases identical to TRBD1. CDR1 is PRHDT, CDR2 FYEKMQ, per germline (reference sequence). This CDR3 contains 15 residues. V trimming: 1 base; J trimming: 0 bases; junction bases outside the gene matches: 2. The chain's CDR3 is CASSLAGTGSYEQYF. CDR3 in DNA: TGTGCCAGCAGCTTAGCCGGGACAGGCTCCTACGAGCAGTACTTC.

V gene TRBV6-4 combines with J gene TRBJ2-1, with 12 bases fitting TRBD2. Per germline, CDR1 MRHNA and CDR2 SNTAGT. Unmatched junction bases numbered 10, after V lost 8 bases and J lost 8 bases. The CDR3 has 15 residues. The CDR3, as DNA: TGTGCCAGCGCCACGACTAGCGGGAGCGGGGATGAGCAGTTCTTC. The encoded protein is CASATTSGSGDEQFF.

The J gene is TRBJ2-2, the V gene TRBV4-2; D possibly corresponds to TRBD2 (5 bases). Trimming stripped 5 bases from V and 2 bases from J, with 15 bases between. Germline V gene sequence: CDR1 LGHNA, CDR2 YNFKEQ. This CDR3 region has 16 residues. CDR3 nucleotides: TGTGCCAGCAGCAGAGTGAGCGGAACAAACACCGGGGAGCTGTTTTTT. Translation: CASSRVSGTNTGELFF.

This chain links TRBV5-1 with TRBJ2-7, with TRBD1 matching over 10 bases. The CDR3 runs to 16 residues. Per germline, CDR1 SGHRS and CDR2 YFSETQ. Unmatched junction bases numbered 5, after V lost 0 bases and J lost 2 bases. This CDR3 reads CASSLGGTGAPYEQYF. The CDR3 bases are TGCGCCAGCAGCTTGGGAGGGACAGGGGCCCCCTACGAGCAGTACTTC.

The V and J genes are TRBV28 and TRBJ2-5, with a weak D call TRBD1 (6 bases). This CDR3 is 13 amino acids long. Per the germline V gene, CDR1 is MDHEN and CDR2 is SYDVKM. Trimming took off 5 bases at V and 2 bases at J, with 9 bases between the two ends. The CDR3 bases are TGTGCCAGCAGTGAAGGACAGCAAGAGACCCAGTACTTC. Translated, it gives CASSEGQQETQYF.

The genes are TRBV28 and TRBJ2-5; 9 bases agree with TRBD1. The CDR3 sequence is 15 residues long. With V trimmed by 4 bases and J by 5 bases, 8 bases remained unmatched. The germline V gene has CDR1 MDHEN and CDR2 SYDVKM. CDR3 coding DNA: TGTGCCAGCAGTTCGGTACAGGGGGCGCGTGAGACCCAGTACTTC. Translation: CASSSVQGARETQYF. The full variable domain, with the rest looked up from reference TRBV28 and TRBJ2-5, is DVKVTQSSRYLVKRTGEKVFLECVQDMDHENMFWYRQDPGLGLRLIYFSYDVKMKEKGDIPEGYSVSREKKERFSLILESASTNQTSMYLCASSSVQGARETQYFGPGTRLLVL.

This clone was seen only once. V usage is TRBV28 and J usage is TRBJ1-5; D gene ambiguous. Germline assignment: CDR1 MDHEN and CDR2 SYDVKM. The V end was cut by 5 bases, the J end by 6 bases, with 14 bases between. The CDR3 spans 14 residues. The CDR3 nucleotides read TGTGCCAGCAGTACCACAGACGCGGGTCAGCCCCAGCATTTT. Translation gives CASSTTDAGQPQHF.

This clone was seen just once. The J gene is TRBJ2-3, the V gene TRBV15; 10 bases fit TRBD2. CDR1 and CDR2 from the germline V gene are LNHNV and YYDKDF (reference sequence). This CDR3 has 18 residues. The V gene end was trimmed by 1 base and the J gene end by 4 bases; junction bases not matched to a gene: 11. The CDR3 DNA sequence: TGTGCCACCAGCAGAGTATCAATAGCGGGAGGAGGCGCAGATACGCAGTATTTT. It translates to CATSRVSIAGGGADTQYF.

This clone was recorded many times. V usage is TRBV28 and J usage is TRBJ2-7; 11 nucleotides line up with TRBD2. Germline trimming cut 8 bases from V and 4 bases from J; bases unmatched to any gene: 34. CDR1 is MDHEN and CDR2 is SYDVKM in the germline V gene. This CDR3 comprises 23 residues. In DNA form, the CDR3 reads TGTGCCAGCCACTCCCAGGGGGGTAGCGGGAGGGCTCCCCGCCAGTTCCGCCTTTACGAGCAGTACTTC. Its translation: CASHSQGGSGRAPRQFRLYEQYF.

The chain uses TRBV4-1 and TRBJ2-3; possible D gene TRBD2, 5 bases. There are 15 residues in the CDR3. V lost 5 bases, J lost 3 bases, and 15 bases lay in between. Looked up from germline, CDR1 is MGHRA and CDR2 is YSYEKL. The CDR3 protein is CASSLALGRTDTQYF. The CDR3 bases are TGCGCCAGCAGCTTGGCACTAGGTCGAACAGATACGCAGTATTTT.

The table lists this clone with a count of one. V and J are TRBV4-1 and TRBJ2-6; 9 bases map to TRBD2. The trim removed 1 base at V and 3 bases at J, leaving 7 bases unmatched. The germline gives CDR1 MGHRA, CDR2 YSYEKL. The CDR3 covers 18 residues. The CDR3 here is CASSQGLVAGDGANVLTF. The CDR3 coding sequence is TGCGCCAGCAGCCAAGGGTTGGTAGCGGGAGATGGGGCCAACGTCCTGACTTTC.

V is TRBV5-1 and J is TRBJ2-1, with 7 nucleotides matching TRBD2. V gave up 3 bases and J gave up 6 bases; unmatched junction bases: 9. The CDR3 has 15 amino acids. Germline-derived CDR1 and CDR2 are SGHRS and YFSETQ. The CDR3 here is CASSSRASGPNEQFF. The CDR3 DNA reads as TGCGCCAGCAGCTCTAGAGCTAGCGGACCCAATGAGCAGTTCTTC.

The CDR3 region is CAWSATPTGELFF. The CDR3 coding sequence is TGTGCCTGGAGTGCGACTCCGACCGGGGAGCTGTTTTTT. The chain carries TRBV30 and TRBJ2-2, with no clear D. The CDR3 is made up of 13 amino acids. The germline gives CDR1 GTSNPN, CDR2 SVGIG (reference sequence). The ends were cut back, 1 base at V and 5 bases at J, with 8 bases in the middle.

The chain couples TRBV28 to TRBJ1-1, with D perhaps matching TRBD1 (6 bases). Trimming removed 3 bases from V and 10 bases from J, with 12 bases in between. In germline, CDR1 is MDHEN, CDR2 SYDVKM. This CDR3 has 12 residues. The CDR3 protein is CASSFTGSGAFF. The CDR3 DNA reads TGTGCCAGCAGTTTCACAGGGAGTGGAGCTTTCTTT.

This clone appeared a single time. The chain has TRBV6-6 and TRBJ1-1; maybe TRBD1 (6 bases). V was trimmed by 2 bases and J by 5 bases, leaving 15 bases between them. Germline CDR1 is MNHNY and CDR2 is SVGAGI (reference sequence). This CDR3 has 15 residues. CDR3 DNA sequence: TGTGCCAGCAGTTACCGTGCAGGGGATGGGACTGAAGCTTTCTTT. Its protein product is CASSYRAGDGTEAFF.

The chain combines TRBV7-6 with TRBJ1-1; TRBD1 might be the D (6 bases). V lost 2 bases and J 0 bases, leaving 10 bases between the germline ends. Germline CDR1 reads SGHVS; CDR2 reads FNYEAQ. The CDR3 sequence is 15 residues long. The CDR3 DNA sequence: TGTGCCAGCAGCTTACGTGGACAGTTGAACACTGAAGCTTTCTTT. Residues: CASSLRGQLNTEAFF.

This sequence joins TRBV6-1 and TRBJ2-7; D may be TRBD1 (5 bases). This CDR3 spans 14 amino acids. Germline V CDR1 and CDR2: MNHNS, SASEGT. The ends were cut back, 2 bases at V and 3 bases at J, with 11 bases in the middle. CDR3 sequence: CASSEPRTYYEQYF. CDR3 DNA sequence: TGTGCCAGCAGTGAACCGAGGACATACTACGAGCAGTACTTC.

The chain links TRBV9 to TRBJ2-2; a possible D gene is TRBD2 (5 bases). The CDR3 contains 12 residues. Trimming took off 5 bases at V and 7 bases at J, with 9 bases between the two ends. CDR1 is SGDLS and CDR2 is YYNGEE in the germline V gene. This chain's CDR3 is CASSLEGGELFF. CDR3 DNA: TGTGCCAGCAGTCTCGAGGGCGGGGAGCTGTTTTTT.

The chain carries TRBV7-8 and TRBJ2-4; TRBD2 matches at 7 bases. V was clipped by 3 bases and J by 2 bases; unmatched bases: 4. CDR1 and CDR2 (germline): SGHVS, FQNEAQ. This CDR3 is 15 amino acids long. The CDR3 sequence is CASSFGGGSKNIQYF. CDR3 DNA: TGTGCCAGCAGCTTTGGGGGGGGATCCAAAAACATTCAGTACTTC.

The V gene is TRBV11-1, the J gene TRBJ2-7; D remains ambiguous. Trimming cost V 2 bases and J 7 bases, with 12 bases left between them. Per the germline V gene, CDR1 is SGHAT and CDR2 is FQDESV (reference sequence). CDR3 length: 13 residues. The CDR3 loop is CASSLYPAREQYF. The CDR3 bases are TGTGCCAGCAGCTTATACCCCGCGCGGGAGCAGTACTTC.

The chain uses TRBV7-8 and TRBJ2-3; D is ambiguous. The CDR3 contains 13 residues. The germline V gene has CDR1 SGHVS and CDR2 FQNEAQ. The V gene lost 4 bases and the J gene lost 3 bases, with 8 bases spanning the gap. The CDR3 DNA is TGTGCCAGCAGCTCCCCTTTTACAGATACGCAGTATTTT. Translation: CASSSPFTDTQYF.